This entry concerns a single TCR beta chain. Its target is unknown. Nominally healthy donors provided the samples, though records likely missed some immune exposures. J was trimmed by 3 bases and V by 5 bases; bases with no gene match: 4. Germline V gene data show CDR1 as SEHNR and CDR2 as FQNEAQ (reference sequence). The CDR3 extends over 15 amino acids. The data belong to a study of cytomegalovirus exposure and HLA in healthy donors. 13 Jbeta primers and 60 Vbeta primers were used for the PCR. Assay used: immunoSEQ multiplex PCR; TCRdb lists only in-frame clones, some missing. In the table there are 65,000 to 85,000 clones, 84% of which are singletons. Notes on the study in general: Reportedly, TCR beta sequences accurately predicted HLA-A and HLA-B alleles in most subjects.

The chain combines TRBV7-9 with TRBJ2-1; 10 bases map to TRBD2. This receptor was obtained from a woman aged 45-65 years in good health and CMV-seronegative. Sequenced sample: PBMCs. The CDR3 reads CASSPSGGRYNEQFF. The CDR3 nucleotides read TGTGCCAGCAGCCCTAGCGGGGGACGCTACAATGAGCAGTTCTTC. The entire variable domain, with the rest obtained from reference TRBV7-9 and TRBJ2-1, is as follows: DTGVSQNPRHKITKRGQNVTFRCDPISEHNRLYWYRQTLGQGPEFLTYFQNEAQLEKSRLLSDRFSAERPKGSFSTLEIQRTEQGDSAMYLCASSPSGGRYNEQFFGPGTRLTVL.